The 9 T cell receptor beta chains given below trace back to one sample, sequenced in a study of OX40 agonist ivuxolimab in advanced cancers. The protocol was immunoSEQ multiplex PCR, while the TCRdb copy is restricted to in-frame clones and leaves out a portion. The table includes about 93,000 clones, around nine tenths detected once. Here the sequenced sample was CD4+ or CD8+ T cells sorted from blood, taken in a trial of the OX40 agonist ivuxolimab. Receptors were obtained from an adult with an advanced solid tumor such as melanoma, head and neck, liver or kidney cancer.

This rearrangement joins TRBV2 to TRBJ2-2; D is perhaps TRBD1 (6 bases). CDR1 is SNHLY and CDR2 is FYNNEI in the germline V gene. This CDR3 is built from 14 residues. V was clipped by 8 bases and J by 6 bases, with 16 bases between them. The CDR3 DNA reads as TGTGCCAGCGTGGCAGGGGAAGCCTCCGGGGAGCTGTTTTTT. This gives the protein CASVAGEASGELFF.

This chain connects TRBV5-4 to TRBJ1-2, with 8 positions matching TRBD1. V shed 4 bases, J shed 5 bases, and the junction held 16 bases outside the gene matches. The CDR3 sequence is 17 residues long. The germline V gene has CDR1 SGHNT and CDR2 YYREEE (reference sequence). DNA for the CDR3: TGTGCCAGCAGCCTCTCCATCGGGGCAGGGGGCGGATATGGCTACACCTTC. It specifies CASSLSIGAGGGYGYTF. Combining the CDR3 with reference TRBV5-4 and TRBJ1-2 gives the whole variable domain ETGVTQSPTHLIKTRGQQVTLRCSSQSGHNTVSWYQQALGQGPQFIFQYYREEENGRGNFPPRFSGLQFPNYSSELNVNALELDDSALYLCASSLSIGAGGGYGYTFGSGTRLTVV.

The V and J genes are TRBV30 and TRBJ2-3; unclear D gene. The germline V gene has CDR1 GTSNPN and CDR2 SVGIG (reference sequence). Between the trimmed V and J ends, which lost 0 bases and 1 base, there was a span of 11 bases. CDR3 length equals 15 residues. This CDR3 reads CAWSVALARTDTQYF. The CDR3 DNA follows: TGTGCCTGGAGTGTGGCCCTCGCCCGCACAGATACGCAGTATTTT.

The chain recombines TRBV28 with TRBJ2-3; D uncertain. Germline loops: CDR1 MDHEN, CDR2 SYDVKM. The CDR3 covers 16 residues. The V gene lost 7 bases and the J gene lost 3 bases, with 20 bases spanning the gap. The DNA of the CDR3 is TGTGCCAGCACCACAAACCCCAGCGCCCGGACAGATACGCAGTATTTT. Amino acids: CASTTNPSARTDTQYF.

CDR3 sequence (DNA): TGTGCCAGCAGCGTAGGAGGGACAGCAGATACGCAGTATTTT. Its protein product is CASSVGGTADTQYF. The rearrangement links TRBV9 to TRBJ2-3, with 7 positions matching TRBD1. Germline CDR1 SGDLS, CDR2 YYNGEE. J lost 4 bases, V lost 0 bases, and 2 bases had no gene match. The CDR3 loop spans 14 amino acids.

This chain joins TRBV10-3 and TRBJ1-3, with no clear D. The V and J ends lost 2 bases and 4 bases respectively, with 12 bases between them. The CDR3 is 15 residues long. CDR1 is ENHRY, CDR2 SYGVKD, per germline. The CDR3 DNA is TGTGCCATCAGTGAGGCCGTGTCCTCCGGAAACACCATATATTTT. Encoded protein: CAISEAVSSGNTIYF.

The chain uses TRBV11-3 and TRBJ2-3, with 8 bases that match TRBD1. V shed 1 base, J shed 3 bases, and the junction held 3 bases outside the gene matches. This CDR3 is 15 amino acids long. In germline, CDR1 is SGHNT, CDR2 YENEEA. The CDR3 sequence: CASSLGGQGTDTQYF. Written as DNA, the CDR3 is TGTGCCAGCAGCTTAGGAGGACAGGGTACAGATACGCAGTATTTT. The whole variable domain, remainder taken from reference TRBV11-3 and TRBJ2-3, is EAGVVQSPRYKIIEKKQPVAFWCNPISGHNTLYWYLQNLGQGPELLIRYENEEAVDDSQLPKDRFSAERLKGVDSTLKIQPAELGDSAVYLCASSLGGQGTDTQYFGPGTRLTVL.

This clone was observed a single time. This chain uses TRBV11-1 with TRBJ2-1, with 11 bases lining up with TRBD1. There are 15 residues in the CDR3. J lost 6 bases, V lost 4 bases, and 5 bases had no gene match. Germline V gives CDR1 SGHAT, CDR2 FQDESV (reference sequence). In DNA, the CDR3 is TGTGCCAGCAGCTGGACCGGGACAGGGGGCAATGAGCAGTTCTTC. Its protein product is CASSWTGTGGNEQFF.

This chain uses TRBV19 with TRBJ2-1; D perhaps matches TRBD1 (6 bases). The CDR3 loop spans 13 amino acids. The germline V and J ends were trimmed by 6 bases and 9 bases, with 15 bases remaining between them. Germline CDR1 reads LNHDA; CDR2 reads SQIVND (reference sequence). CDR3 loop: CASRSRGSSEQFF. CDR3 sequence (DNA): TGTGCCAGTAGATCCAGGGGCTCTAGTGAGCAGTTCTTC.